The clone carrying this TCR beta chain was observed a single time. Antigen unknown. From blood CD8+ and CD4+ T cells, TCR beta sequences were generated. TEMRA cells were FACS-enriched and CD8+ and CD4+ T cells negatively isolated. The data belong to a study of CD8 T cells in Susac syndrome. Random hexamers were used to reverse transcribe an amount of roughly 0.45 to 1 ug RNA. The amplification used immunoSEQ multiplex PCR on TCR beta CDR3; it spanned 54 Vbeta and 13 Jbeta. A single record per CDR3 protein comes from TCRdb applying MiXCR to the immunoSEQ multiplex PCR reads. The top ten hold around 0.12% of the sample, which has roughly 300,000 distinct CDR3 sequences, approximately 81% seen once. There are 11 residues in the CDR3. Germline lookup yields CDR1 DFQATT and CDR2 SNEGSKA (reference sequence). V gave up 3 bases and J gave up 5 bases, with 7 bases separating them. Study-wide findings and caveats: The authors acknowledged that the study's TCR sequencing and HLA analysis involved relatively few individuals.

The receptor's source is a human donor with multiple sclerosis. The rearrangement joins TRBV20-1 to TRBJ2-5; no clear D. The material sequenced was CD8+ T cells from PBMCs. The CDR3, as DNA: TGCAGTGCTAGTTACGGGGAGACCCAGTACTTC. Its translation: CSASYGETQYF.